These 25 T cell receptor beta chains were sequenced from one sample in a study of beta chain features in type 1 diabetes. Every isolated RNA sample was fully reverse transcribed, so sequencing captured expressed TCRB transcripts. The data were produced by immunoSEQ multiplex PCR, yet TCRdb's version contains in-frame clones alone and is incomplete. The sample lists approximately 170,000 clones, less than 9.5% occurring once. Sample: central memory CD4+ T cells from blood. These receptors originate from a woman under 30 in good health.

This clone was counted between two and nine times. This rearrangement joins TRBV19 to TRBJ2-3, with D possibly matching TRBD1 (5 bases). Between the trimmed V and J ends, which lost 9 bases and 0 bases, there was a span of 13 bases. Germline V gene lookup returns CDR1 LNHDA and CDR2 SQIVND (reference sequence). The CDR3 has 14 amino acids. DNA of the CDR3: TGTGCCAGCAAGCAGGGCTTTAGCACAGATACGCAGTATTTT. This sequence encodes CASKQGFSTDTQYF.

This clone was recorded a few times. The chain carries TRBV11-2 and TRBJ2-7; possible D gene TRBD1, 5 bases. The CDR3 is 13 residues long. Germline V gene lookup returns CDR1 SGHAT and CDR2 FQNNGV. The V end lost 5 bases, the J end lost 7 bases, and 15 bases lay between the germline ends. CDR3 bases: TGTGCCAGCAGCCCAATCTCAAGGGGAGAGCAGTACTTC. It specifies CASSPISRGEQYF.

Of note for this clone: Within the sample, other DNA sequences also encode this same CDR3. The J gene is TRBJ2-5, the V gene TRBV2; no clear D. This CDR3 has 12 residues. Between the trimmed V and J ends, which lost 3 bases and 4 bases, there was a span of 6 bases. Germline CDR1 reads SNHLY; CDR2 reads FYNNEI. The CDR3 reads CASSERRETQYF. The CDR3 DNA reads TGTGCCAGCAGTGAGAGAAGAGAGACCCAGTACTTC.

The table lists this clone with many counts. The CDR3 loop is CSVVKWGTSGGSYNEQFF. Written as DNA, the CDR3 is TGCAGCGTTGTAAAGTGGGGGACTAGCGGGGGATCCTACAATGAGCAGTTCTTC. The rearrangement joins TRBV29-1 to TRBJ2-1; 14 bases match TRBD2. Germline CDR1 reads SQVTM; CDR2 reads ANQGSEA. This CDR3 has 18 residues. J lost 1 base, V lost 4 bases, and 9 bases had no gene match.

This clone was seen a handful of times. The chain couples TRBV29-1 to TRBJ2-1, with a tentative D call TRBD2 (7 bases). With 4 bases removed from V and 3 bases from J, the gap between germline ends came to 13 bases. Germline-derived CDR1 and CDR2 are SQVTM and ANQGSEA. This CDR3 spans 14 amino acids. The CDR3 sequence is CSVGVGGLYNEQFF. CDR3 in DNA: TGCAGCGTTGGTGTCGGGGGGCTCTACAATGAGCAGTTCTTC.

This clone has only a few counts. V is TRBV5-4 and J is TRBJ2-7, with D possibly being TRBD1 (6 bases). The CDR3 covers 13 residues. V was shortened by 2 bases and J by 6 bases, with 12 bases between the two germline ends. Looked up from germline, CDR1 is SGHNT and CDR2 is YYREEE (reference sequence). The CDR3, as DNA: TGTGCCAGCAGCTTTGATGGGACATCCGAGCAGTACTTC. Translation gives CASSFDGTSEQYF.

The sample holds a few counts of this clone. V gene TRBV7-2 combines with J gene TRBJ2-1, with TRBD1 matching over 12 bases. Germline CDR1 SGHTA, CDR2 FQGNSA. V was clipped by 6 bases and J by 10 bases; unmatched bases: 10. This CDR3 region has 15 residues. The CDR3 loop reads CASREGQGARGEQFF. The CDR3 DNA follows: TGTGCCAGCAGGGAGGGACAGGGGGCGCGGGGCGAGCAGTTCTTC.

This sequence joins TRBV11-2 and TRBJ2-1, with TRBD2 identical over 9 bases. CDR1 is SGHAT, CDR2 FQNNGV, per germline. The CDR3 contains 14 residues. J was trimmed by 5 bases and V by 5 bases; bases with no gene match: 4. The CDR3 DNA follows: TGTGCCAGCAGCACTCCTAGCGGGAACAATGAGCAGTTCTTC. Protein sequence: CASSTPSGNNEQFF.

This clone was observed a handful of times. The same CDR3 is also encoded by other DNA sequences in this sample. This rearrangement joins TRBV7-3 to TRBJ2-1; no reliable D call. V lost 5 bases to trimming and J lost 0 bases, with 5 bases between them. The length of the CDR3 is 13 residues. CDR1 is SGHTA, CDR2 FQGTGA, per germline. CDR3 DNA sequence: TGTGCCAGCAGCCCGAGCTCCTACAATGAGCAGTTCTTC. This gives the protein CASSPSSYNEQFF. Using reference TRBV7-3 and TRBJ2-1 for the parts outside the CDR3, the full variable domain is GAGVSQTPSNKVTEKGKYVELRCDPISGHTALYWYRQSLGQGPEFLIYFQGTGAADDSGLPNDRFFAVRPEGSVSTLKIQRTERGDSAVYLCASSPSSYNEQFFGPGTRLTVL.

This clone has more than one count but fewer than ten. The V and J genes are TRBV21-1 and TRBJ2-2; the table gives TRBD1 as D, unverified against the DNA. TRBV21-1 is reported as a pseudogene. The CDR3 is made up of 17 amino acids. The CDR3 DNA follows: TGTGCCAGCAGCAAAGCGAAGGAACAGGTGGGCGTCGGGGAGCTGTTTTTT. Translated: CASSKAKEQVGVGELFF.

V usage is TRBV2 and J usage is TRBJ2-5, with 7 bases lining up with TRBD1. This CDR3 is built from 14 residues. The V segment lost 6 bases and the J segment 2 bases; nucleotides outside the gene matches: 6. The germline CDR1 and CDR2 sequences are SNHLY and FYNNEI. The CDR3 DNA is TGTGCCAGCAGCCAGGACAGGCAACAAGAGACCCAGTACTTC. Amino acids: CASSQDRQQETQYF.

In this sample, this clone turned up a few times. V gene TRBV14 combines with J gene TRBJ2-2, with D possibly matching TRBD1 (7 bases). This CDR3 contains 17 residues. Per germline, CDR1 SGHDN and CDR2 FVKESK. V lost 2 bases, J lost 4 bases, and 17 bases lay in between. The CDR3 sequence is CASSQLIRQGGTGELFF. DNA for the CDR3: TGTGCCAGCAGCCAACTGATCAGACAGGGAGGCACCGGGGAGCTGTTTTTT.

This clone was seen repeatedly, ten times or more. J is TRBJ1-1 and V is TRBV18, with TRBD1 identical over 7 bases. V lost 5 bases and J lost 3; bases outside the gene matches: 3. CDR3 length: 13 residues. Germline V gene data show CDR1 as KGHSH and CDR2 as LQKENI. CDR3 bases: TGTGCCAGCTCAGAGGGGGCTGACACTGAAGCTTTCTTT. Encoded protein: CASSEGADTEAFF.

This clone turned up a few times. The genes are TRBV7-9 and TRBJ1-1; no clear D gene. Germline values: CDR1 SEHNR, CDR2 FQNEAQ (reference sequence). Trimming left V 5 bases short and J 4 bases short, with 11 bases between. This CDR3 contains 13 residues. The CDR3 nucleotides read TGTGCCAGCAGCCGGACTCAGATCACTGAAGCTTTCTTT. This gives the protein CASSRTQITEAFF.

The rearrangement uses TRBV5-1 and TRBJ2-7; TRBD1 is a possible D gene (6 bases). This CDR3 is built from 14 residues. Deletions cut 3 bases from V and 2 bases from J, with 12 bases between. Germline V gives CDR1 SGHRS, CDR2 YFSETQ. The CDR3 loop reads CASSSLRTAYEQYF. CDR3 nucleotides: TGCGCCAGCAGCTCCCTTAGGACAGCCTACGAGCAGTACTTC.

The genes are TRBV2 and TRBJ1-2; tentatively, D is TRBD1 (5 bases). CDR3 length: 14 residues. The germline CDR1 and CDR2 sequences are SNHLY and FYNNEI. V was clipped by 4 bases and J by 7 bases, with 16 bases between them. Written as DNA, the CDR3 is TGTGCCAGCAGTGGGGAGGGGCGGCTATCTGGCTACACCTTC. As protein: CASSGEGRLSGYTF.

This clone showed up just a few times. CDR3 protein: CASSPGLAGGSYEQYF. The CDR3 region has the DNA TGCGCCAGCAGCCCGGGACTAGCGGGGGGCTCCTACGAGCAGTACTTC. The chain combines TRBV4-3 with TRBJ2-7, with 15 positions matching TRBD2. Germline CDR1 LGHNA, CDR2 YSLEER. The ends lost 4 bases at V and 0 bases at J; junction bases unmatched: 1. This CDR3 has 16 amino acids.

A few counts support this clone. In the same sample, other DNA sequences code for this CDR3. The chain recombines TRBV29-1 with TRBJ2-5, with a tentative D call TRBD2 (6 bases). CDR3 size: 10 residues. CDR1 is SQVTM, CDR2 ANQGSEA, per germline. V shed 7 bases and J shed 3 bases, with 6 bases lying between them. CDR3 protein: CSAGEETQYF. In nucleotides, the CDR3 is TGCAGCGCGGGGGAAGAGACCCAGTACTTC. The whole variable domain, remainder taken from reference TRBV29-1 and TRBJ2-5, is SAVISQKPSRDICQRGTSLTIQCQVDSQVTMMFWYRQQPGQSLTLIATANQGSEATYESGFVIDKFPISRPNLTFSTLTVSNMSPEDSSIYLCSAGEETQYFGPGTRLLVL.

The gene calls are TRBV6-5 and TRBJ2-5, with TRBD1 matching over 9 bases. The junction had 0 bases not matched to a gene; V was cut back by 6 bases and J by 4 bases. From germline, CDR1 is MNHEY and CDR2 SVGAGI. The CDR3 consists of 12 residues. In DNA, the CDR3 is TGTGCCAGCAGACAGGGGGCAGAGACCCAGTACTTC. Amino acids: CASRQGAETQYF.

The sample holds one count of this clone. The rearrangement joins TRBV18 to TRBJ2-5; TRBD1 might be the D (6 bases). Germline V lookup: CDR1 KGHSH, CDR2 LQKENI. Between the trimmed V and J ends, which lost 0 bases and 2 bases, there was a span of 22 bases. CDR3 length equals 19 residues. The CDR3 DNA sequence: TGTGCCAGCTCACCACCGATGGGGGCGCAGAACTCTCCACAAGAGACCCAGTACTTC. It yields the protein CASSPPMGAQNSPQETQYF. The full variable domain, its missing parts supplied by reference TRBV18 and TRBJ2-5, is NAGVMQNPRHLVRRRGQEARLRCSPMKGHSHVYWYRQLPEEGLKFMVYLQKENIIDESGMPKERFSAEFPKEGPSILRIQQVVRGDSAAYFCASSPPMGAQNSPQETQYFGPGTRLLVL.

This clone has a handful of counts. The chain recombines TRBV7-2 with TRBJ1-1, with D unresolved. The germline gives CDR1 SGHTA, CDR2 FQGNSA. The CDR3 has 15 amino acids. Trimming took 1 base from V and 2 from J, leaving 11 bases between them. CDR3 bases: TGTGCCAGCAGCTTAGTTGCCAGACTAAACACTGAAGCTTTCTTT. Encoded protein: CASSLVARLNTEAFF.

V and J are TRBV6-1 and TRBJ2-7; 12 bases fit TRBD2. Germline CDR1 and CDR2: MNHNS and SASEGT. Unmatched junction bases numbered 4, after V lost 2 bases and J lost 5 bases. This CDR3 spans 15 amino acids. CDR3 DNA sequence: TGTGCCAGCAGTGAACAGACTAGCGGGAGCAACGAGCAGTACTTC. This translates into CASSEQTSGSNEQYF.

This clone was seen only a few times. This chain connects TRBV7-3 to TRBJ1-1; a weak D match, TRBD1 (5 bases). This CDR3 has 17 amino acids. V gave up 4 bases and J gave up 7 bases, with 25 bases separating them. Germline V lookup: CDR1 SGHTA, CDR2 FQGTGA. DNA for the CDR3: TGTGCCAGCAGCTCTGCACCCGGGACGGAGTTGGGGGGTGAAGCTTTCTTT. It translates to CASSSAPGTELGGEAFF.

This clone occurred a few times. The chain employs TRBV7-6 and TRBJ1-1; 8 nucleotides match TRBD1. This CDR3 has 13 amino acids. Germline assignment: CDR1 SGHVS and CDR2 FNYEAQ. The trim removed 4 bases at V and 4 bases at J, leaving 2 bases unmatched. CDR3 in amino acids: CASSSQGGTEAFF. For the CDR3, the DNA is TGTGCCAGCAGCTCACAGGGGGGCACTGAAGCTTTCTTT. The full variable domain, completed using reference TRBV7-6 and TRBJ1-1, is GAGVSQSPRYKVTKRGQDVALRCDPISGHVSLYWYRQALGQGPEFLTYFNYEAQQDKSGLPNDRFSAERPEGSISTLTIQRTEQRDSAMYRCASSSQGGTEAFFGQGTRLTVV.

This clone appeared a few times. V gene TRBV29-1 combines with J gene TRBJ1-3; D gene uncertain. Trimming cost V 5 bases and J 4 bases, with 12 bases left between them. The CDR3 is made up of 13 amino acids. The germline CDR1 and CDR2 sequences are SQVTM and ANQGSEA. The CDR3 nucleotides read TGCAGCGTTTCAGCGGGGATAGGAAACACCATATATTTT. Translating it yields CSVSAGIGNTIYF. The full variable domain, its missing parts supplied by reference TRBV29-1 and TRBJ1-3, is SAVISQKPSRDICQRGTSLTIQCQVDSQVTMMFWYRQQPGQSLTLIATANQGSEATYESGFVIDKFPISRPNLTFSTLTVSNMSPEDSSIYLCSVSAGIGNTIYFGEGSWLTVV.